Following are 4 T cell receptor beta chains from one sample sequenced in a study of CD4 T cells in relation to SARS-CoV-2 and coronaviruses. No cognate antigen is known for these TCRs. Before the COVID-19 pandemic, during about 2010-2019, CD4+ T cells were taken from unexposed donors. Isolation of CD4+ T cells took place after about 9 days in culture. This table comes from immunoSEQ multiplex PCR, and its TCRdb copy is limited to in-frame clones, with some not included. This sample has under 20,000 clones; about 80% occur once, and the top ten carry about 29%. Sequenced input: CD4+ T cells from PBMCs, cultured in vitro. Source of these receptors: a human donor in good health.

This chain links TRBV5-1 with TRBJ1-1; D perhaps matches TRBD1 (5 bases). Trimming stripped 0 bases from V and 8 bases from J, with 11 bases between. CDR1 SGHRS and CDR2 YFSETQ come from the germline V gene. The CDR3 has 13 amino acids. The CDR3 here is CASSLGDRQEAFF. The DNA for the CDR3 is TGCGCCAGCAGCTTGGGAGACAGACAGGAAGCTTTCTTT. The full variable domain, in which reference TRBV5-1 and TRBJ1-1 provide the parts outside the CDR3, is KAGVTQTPRYLIKTRGQQVTLSCSPISGHRSVSWYQQTPGQGLQFLFEYFSETQRNKGNFPGRFSGRQFSNSRSEMNVSTLELGDSALYLCASSLGDRQEAFFGQGTRLTVV.

The CDR3: CASFGSSYNEQFF. CDR3 in DNA: TGCGCCAGTTTCGGCAGCTCCTACAATGAGCAGTTCTTC. This chain joins TRBV5-1 and TRBJ2-1; D unclear. Germline V gene lookup returns CDR1 SGHRS and CDR2 YFSETQ. The CDR3 consists of 13 residues. Trimming removed 8 bases at V and 0 bases at J, with 9 bases between.

The rearrangement joins TRBV29-1 to TRBJ2-7; no firm D call. The CDR3 length is 16 residues. Trimming stripped 3 bases from V and 0 bases from J, with 18 bases between. Germline loops: CDR1 SQVTM, CDR2 ANQGSEA. CDR3 region: CSVEFLTSRSSYEQYF. CDR3 in DNA: TGCAGCGTTGAGTTCTTAACATCGAGGAGCTCCTACGAGCAGTACTTC.

V is TRBV5-1 and J is TRBJ1-1, with D perhaps matching TRBD1 (5 bases). The CDR3 has 16 amino acids. CDR1 and CDR2 from the germline V gene are SGHRS and YFSETQ. Trimming stripped 0 bases from V and 6 bases from J, with 18 bases between. In DNA, the CDR3 is TGCGCCAGCAGCTTGGCCCCGGTGAGGGACTCCGCTGAAGCTTTCTTT. Its protein product is CASSLAPVRDSAEAFF.